The clone carrying this T cell receptor beta chain was counted only a few times. The antigen remains undetermined. This specimen belongs to a study of beta chain features in type 1 diabetes. Each of the sorted populations had a purity greater than 95%. The sequenced template was cDNA made from the entire isolated RNA. Assay used: immunoSEQ multiplex PCR; TCRdb lists only in-frame clones, some missing. The data contain roughly 300,000 clones, 14% of them singletons. Overall study results and limits: Shortening that was moderate but significant affected the TCRB CDR3s of Type 1 diabetes patients in all four CD4+ subsets.

This clonotype originated in a man aged 25 to 45 with type 1 diabetes. Sequencing was performed on naive CD4+ T cells from blood.

The CDR3 DNA sequence: TGTGCCAGCAGTTTAAGCGGAACTCCCTACGAGCAGTACTTC. This gives the protein CASSLSGTPYEQYF. The genes are TRBV25-1 and TRBJ2-7; D may be TRBD2 (5 bases). The CDR3 contains 14 residues. The germline V gene has CDR1 MGHDK and CDR2 SYGVNS. V shed 5 bases and J shed 2 bases, with 13 bases lying between them.